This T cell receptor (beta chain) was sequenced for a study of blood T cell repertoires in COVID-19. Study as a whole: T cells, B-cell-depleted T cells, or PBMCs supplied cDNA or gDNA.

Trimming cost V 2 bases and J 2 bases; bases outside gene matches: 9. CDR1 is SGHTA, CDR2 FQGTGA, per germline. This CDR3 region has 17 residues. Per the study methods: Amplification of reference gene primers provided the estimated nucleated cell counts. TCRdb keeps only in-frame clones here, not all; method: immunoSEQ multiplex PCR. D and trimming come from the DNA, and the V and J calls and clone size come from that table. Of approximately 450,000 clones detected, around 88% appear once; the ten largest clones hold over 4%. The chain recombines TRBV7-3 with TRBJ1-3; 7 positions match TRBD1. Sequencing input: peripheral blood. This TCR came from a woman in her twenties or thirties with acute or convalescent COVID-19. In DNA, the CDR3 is TGTGCCAGCAGCTTAGGCCCAATGAGGGGGCCTGGAAACACCATATATTTT. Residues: CASSLGPMRGPGNTIYF. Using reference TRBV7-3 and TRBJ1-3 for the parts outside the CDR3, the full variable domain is GAGVSQTPSNKVTEKGKYVELRCDPISGHTALYWYRQSLGQGPEFLIYFQGTGAADDSGLPNDRFFAVRPEGSVSTLKIQRTERGDSAVYLCASSLGPMRGPGNTIYFGEGSWLTVV.